This TCR beta chain originates from a study of a mutant IDH1 vaccine in newly diagnosed glioma (TCRdb year 2021). Broadly, across the study: Vaccination was initiated 4-6 weeks after radiotherapy alone, or concurrently with temozolomide cycles in the chemotherapy-containing groups. Of the approximately 33 treated patients, approximately 62% were male and about 40% were female, and the mean age was 40.4 years. Before enrollment, most patients had been given radiochemotherapy with temozolomide as standard therapy, while the rest had received either radiotherapy alone or temozolomide alone. Peripheral blood samples were drawn at six visits, namely V03 (baseline), V05, V07, V10, V12 and V13. Visit V12 was the week-35 safety follow-up and visit V13 was the week-47 end of study. Longitudinal TCRB deep sequencing was performed for roughly 25 treated patients wherever samples were available for exploratory analyses.

Beyond this particular receptor, the publication reports: PBMC samples for TCRB deep sequencing were selected based on availability. Immune responses induced by the vaccine were seen in roughly 92% of patients across multiple MHC alleles. Changes in the top peripheral T cell clonotypes picked up by TCRB sequencing did not appear to be linked to pseudoprogression. According to the authors, sample limitations meant that analyses of patient blood samples could not be reproduced.

This specimen's time point label, interpreted: week 47, end of study. Each vaccine dose was 300 ug of a 20-mer mutant IDH1 peptide in Montanide, given subcutaneously with topical imiquimod. Eight vaccinations were administered to patients in weeks 1, 3, 5, 7, 11, 15, 19 and 23, corresponding to visits V03 through V10. Newly diagnosed WHO grade 3 or 4 IDH1-mutant astrocytomas showing loss of nuclear ATRX were present in the donors. The samples were drawn from NOA16, a multicentre, single-arm, open-label phase I trial in Germany that tested a mutant IDH1 peptide vaccine in humans for the first time. Genomic DNA for TCRB sequencing was isolated from EDTA blood with the DNeasy Blood and Tissue Kit. Library preparation used the immunoSEQ multiplex PCR assay. Rearranged TCR beta chain sequences were amplified with the hsTCRB Kit following the manufacturer's protocol. TCRB libraries were sequenced on an Illumina MiSeq. The original pipeline was this. Demultiplexing, trimming and gene mapping were performed with the kit vendor's proprietary platform. The immuneACCESS repertoire file appears here via TCRdb, limited to in-frame rearrangements. These files lack a portion of the clones; in checked studies, under half of the deficit traces to unresolved V genes, and the cause of the others is not known. For V, J and clone size, that table is used; D and trimming come from the DNA. The sample table lists approximately 84,000 clones, 75% to 90% of them with a count of one. Approximately 5.4% of the sample is taken by the ten largest.

Taken from cysteine to phenylalanine, the CDR3 has 13 residues. This entry keeps only the CDR3 DNA: 39 bases, framed from base 1. Deletion took 3 bases off V and 2 bases off J, with a span of 11 bases between the germline ends. Reading the germline V gene gives CDR1 SQVTM and CDR2 ANQGSEA. This clone was seen a handful of times. Its antigen is unknown. Base quality data are lacking; no much larger clone is found one base away. Other DNA sequences from this sample encode an identical CDR3 as well. The chain uses TRBV29-1 and TRBJ2-7, with no reliable assignment of the D segment. The sample here was PBMCs, taken from a glioma patient whose treatment included an IDH1 peptide vaccine. The TCR was taken from a man aged 40-55 years with glioma. The DNA is TGCAGCGTTGAGGATTCCAGTCCCTACGAGCAGTACTTC. The translation is CSVEDSSPYEQYF.